This TCR beta chain was sequenced for a study of PD-1 blockade in classical Hodgkin lymphoma. Time point meaning: cycle 4 day 1 (C4D1), after less than seven weeks of nivolumab. Patients all relapsed after autologous stem cell transplantation, and there was variation in brentuximab vedotin exposure. Between the trimmed V and J ends, which lost 4 bases and 14 bases, there was a span of 14 bases. This CDR3 has 11 residues. Germline V gives CDR1 SNHLY, CDR2 FYNNEI. TCRdb's copy holds only in-frame clones and misses some; the assay was immunoSEQ multiplex PCR. The sample carries roughly 50,000 clones, around 86% recorded once. This clone was detected only once.

The material sequenced was peripheral blood mononuclear cells (PBMCs), taken before the fourth cycle of nivolumab. The V gene is TRBV2, the J gene TRBJ1-2, with a weak D call TRBD1 (5 bases). This sequence originates from a human donor with classical Hodgkin lymphoma. CDR3 amino acids: CASSGGRPLTF. In nucleotides, the CDR3 is TGTGCCAGCAGTGGGGGCCGGCCCCTTACCTTC.